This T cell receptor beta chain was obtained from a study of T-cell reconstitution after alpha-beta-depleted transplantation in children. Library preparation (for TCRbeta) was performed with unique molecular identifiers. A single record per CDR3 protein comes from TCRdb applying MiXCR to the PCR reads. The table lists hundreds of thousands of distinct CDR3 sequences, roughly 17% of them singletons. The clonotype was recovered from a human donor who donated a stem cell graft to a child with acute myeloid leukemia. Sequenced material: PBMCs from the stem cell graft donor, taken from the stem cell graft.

The CDR3 DNA sequence: TGTGCCAGCAGCTTTGTCCCAGGACTGTCTGCCGGGGAGCTGTTTTTT. Translating gives CASSFVPGLSAGELFF. The chain combines TRBV7-9 with TRBJ2-2, with a weak D call TRBD2 (5 bases). There are 16 residues in the CDR3. Germline assignment: CDR1 SEHNR and CDR2 FQNEAQ (reference sequence). The V and J ends lost 3 bases and 6 bases respectively, with 17 bases between them.